This T cell receptor (beta chain) was documented in a study of CD8+CD57+ T cells in acquired aplastic anemia. Patients picked for sequencing had shown CD8+CD57+ cell expansion detected by flow cytometry. The use of genomic DNA as template underpinned the TCR beta VDJ and CDR3 profiling. TCRdb reprocessed the reads with MiXCR, giving one entry per CDR3 protein. The data show hundreds of thousands of distinct CDR3 sequences, about a third seen once. As regards this clonotype: Because it lacks the conserved phenylalanine or tryptophan at the end, this CDR3 is likely a read error.

This sequence originates from a human donor with aplastic anemia. Sequenced material: sorted CD4+, CD8+, or CD8+CD57+ T cells (not recorded which) from PBMCs.

The CDR3 coding sequence is TGTGCCAGCAGCCTCCTGGAGGCCTATAATTCACCCCTCCACCTT. It encodes CASSLLEAYNSPLHL. The chain is built from TRBV9 and TRBJ1-6, with D unclear. Trimming took off 4 bases at V and 2 bases at J, with 10 bases between the two ends. This CDR3 has 15 amino acids. Germline V lookup: CDR1 SGDLS, CDR2 YYNGEE.